The 6 T cell receptor beta chains below come from one sample, sequenced in a study of blood T cell repertoires in COVID-19. The table came from immunoSEQ multiplex PCR; TCRdb's copy has only in-frame clones and leaves some out. The sample lists under 200,000 clones, roughly 90% occurring once. The sample was PBMCs or T cells enriched from blood (not recorded which). The receptors were gathered from a woman in her forties or fifties who had recovered from COVID-19.

Turning to this clone: Other DNA sequences within the sample encode an identical CDR3. The chain couples TRBV7-9 to TRBJ1-2, with TRBD1 as a possible D gene (5 bases). Trimming took 0 bases from V and 3 from J, leaving 8 bases between them. The CDR3 covers 14 residues. Germline CDR1 reads SEHNR; CDR2 reads FQNEAQ (reference sequence). The CDR3 region has the DNA TGTGCCAGCAGCTTAGCAGGGGTCGACTATGGCTACACCTTC. It encodes CASSLAGVDYGYTF.

The rearrangement uses TRBV11-2 and TRBJ2-2; 7 bases are a match to TRBD1. The trim removed 3 bases at V and 4 bases at J, leaving 5 bases unmatched. This CDR3 spans 15 amino acids. Germline V gives CDR1 SGHAT, CDR2 FQNNGV. The CDR3 loop reads CASSFRDSFTGELFF. The CDR3 nucleotides are TGTGCCAGCAGCTTCCGGGACAGTTTCACCGGGGAGCTGTTTTTT. Complete variable domain (other parts from reference TRBV11-2 and TRBJ2-2): EAGVAQSPRYKIIEKRQSVAFWCNPISGHATLYWYQQILGQGPKLLIQFQNNGVVDDSQLPKDRFSAERLKGVDSTLKIQPAKLEDSAVYLCASSFRDSFTGELFFGEGSRLTVL.

This chain links TRBV2 with TRBJ2-1; D is uncertain. Trimming cost V 5 bases and J 3 bases, with 5 bases left between them. The CDR3 totals 12 residues. CDR1 and CDR2 (germline): SNHLY, FYNNEI. CDR3: CASSPGYNEQFF. As DNA, the CDR3 is TGTGCCAGCAGTCCCGGCTACAATGAGCAGTTCTTC.

The rearrangement uses TRBV24-1 and TRBJ1-2; no clear D. Germline-derived CDR1 and CDR2 are KGHDR and SFDVKD. V was clipped by 9 bases and J by 4 bases, with 17 bases between them. The CDR3 runs 14 residues. DNA of the CDR3: TGTGCCACCTTCCGCTTGAGGGTCCCCTATGGCTACACCTTC. Protein product: CATFRLRVPYGYTF.

This chain connects TRBV6-5 to TRBJ1-2, with D possibly matching TRBD1 (5 bases). The CDR3 is made up of 12 amino acids. Germline CDR1 reads MNHEY; CDR2 reads SVGAGI. Trimming pared 8 bases from V and 4 bases from J, leaving 11 bases between. The CDR3 nucleotides are TGTGCCAGCGGCGGGGGGTCCTATGGCTACACCTTC. The encoded protein is CASGGGSYGYTF.

The chain recombines TRBV10-3 with TRBJ1-2; D uncertain. The CDR3 length is 13 residues. V gave up 2 bases and J gave up 4 bases, with 8 bases separating them. Germline V gives CDR1 ENHRY, CDR2 SYGVKD. The CDR3 reads CAISEGQTYGYTF. The CDR3 DNA sequence: TGTGCCATCAGTGAGGGGCAGACCTATGGCTACACCTTC.